This note documents a single T cell receptor beta chain sequence. Its specificity is not known. This CDR3 spans 13 amino acids. From germline, CDR1 is SQVTM and CDR2 ANQGSEA. V lost 7 bases, J lost 5 bases, and 6 bases stayed unmatched. These data belong to a study of T-cell memory formation after mild COVID-19. TCRdb recomputed calls from the 5' RACE reads with MiXCR, one row per CDR3 protein. The data contain 350,000 to 450,000 distinct CDR3 sequences, 25% to 30% of them singletons. Study observations and caveats: Clones contracting over day 15 to 85 were CD4/CD8 balanced, with later expanders leaning CD4+. Shrinking CD4+ clones were chiefly CM and EM; CD8+ ones were chiefly EMRA.

This sequence joins TRBV29-1 and TRBJ2-3; 10 positions match TRBD1. Specimen: PBMCs or a T cell subset sorted from them (not recorded which). This TCR derives from an adult woman who had mild COVID-19 (a few samples of this study predate the infection). Cell type and time point are not known. The CDR3 bases are TGCAGCGGCGGGGACAGGGGAATAGATACGCAGTATTTT. As protein: CSGGDRGIDTQYF.